The next 4 T cell receptor beta chains were all read from a single sample in a study of memory CD4+ T cells and cytomegalovirus serostatus. Produced via immunoSEQ multiplex PCR; TCRdb's table is partial and in-frame only. Of about 100,000 clones listed, about 80% are singletons. Single viable CD3+CD4+CD8-CD45RO+ cells were sorted as the memory CD4+ T cells. The sample comprised memory CD4+ T cells from blood. These receptor sequences come from an adult in good health and CMV-seropositive.

The chain joins TRBV7-9 to TRBJ1-4; 12 nucleotides agree with TRBD1. V gave up 3 bases and J gave up 8 bases; unmatched junction bases: 7. CDR3 size: 16 residues. Germline assignment: CDR1 SEHNR and CDR2 FQNEAQ (reference sequence). For the CDR3, the DNA is TGTGCCAGCAGCTTCGCCTCCGGGACAGGGGGCGAAAAACTGTTTTTT. It encodes CASSFASGTGGEKLFF.

The chain employs TRBV7-2 and TRBJ2-5, with D unclear. The CDR3 consists of 13 residues. The V and J ends lost 1 base and 4 bases respectively, with 7 bases between them. Per the germline V gene, CDR1 is SGHTA and CDR2 is FQGNSA. As DNA, the CDR3 is TGTGCCAGCAGCTTAGGAGAGGTAGAGACCCAGTACTTC. Its translation is CASSLGEVETQYF.

This clone was observed a few times. The chain uses TRBV10-3 and TRBJ1-2; D gene unclear. The CDR3 runs 14 residues. Germline values: CDR1 ENHRY, CDR2 SYGVKD. V lost 0 bases, J lost 8 bases, and 13 bases lay in between. The CDR3 sequence is CAISESLDGWGYTF. DNA for the CDR3: TGTGCCATCAGTGAGTCCCTTGATGGCTGGGGCTACACCTTC.

The V and J genes are TRBV7-2 and TRBJ2-3; 11 positions match TRBD2. This CDR3 has 16 amino acids. CDR1 and CDR2 (germline): SGHTA, FQGNSA. V was pared by 5 bases and J by 8 bases, with 12 bases of the junction left unmatched. The CDR3 loop is CASSPGLAGGPSTQYF. In DNA form, the CDR3 reads TGTGCCAGCAGCCCCGGGTTAGCGGGAGGGCCCAGTACGCAGTATTTT.